The present T cell receptor beta chain was sequenced within a study of blood T cell repertoires in COVID-19 (TCRdb year 2020). Context from the whole study: Samples from collaborators originated in the United States, Italy and Spain and spanned both the acute and convalescent phases of COVID-19. A de-identified subject ID, COVID-19 status, age in years and sex were almost always included in the sample metadata. The repertoires were released in a freely available public database meant as a resource for research on the immune response to SARS-CoV-2. HLA class I and class II types, where available, came from metadata supplied by the sample provider rather than from assay-based typing. The samples were drawn from the first 160 participants of the ongoing ImmuneRACE study and from more than 1,000 subjects provided by 6 global collaborators. The prospective study material was composed of cDNA or gDNA derived from T cells, B-cell-depleted T cells, or PBMCs. The dataset comprised deeply sampled blood TCRbeta repertoires from subjects exposed to, actively infected with, or recovered from COVID-19.

CDR1 ENHRY and CDR2 SYGVKD were looked up in the germline V gene. The CDR3 contains 16 residues, cysteine and phenylalanine counted. CDR3 DNA only is kept here, 48 bases in frame from base 1. Relative to germline, V is missing 7 bases and J is missing 3 bases, with 15 bases of the junction outside any gene match. Paper-wide results and their limitations: Clinical and demographic metadata were provided uncurated, with the amount varying by source and participant.

One collaborating source in Seattle enrolled patients during active infection and followed them longitudinally through the course of disease. The collaborating institutions used their own protocols to collect whole blood in K2EDTA tubes. For TCRbeta analysis, collaborators shipped samples as frozen whole blood, isolated PBMCs, or DNA extracted from either of those sample types. A remark on this clone: The antigen this receptor binds is unknown. The record has no base qualities; no much larger clone is one base away.

The immunoSEQ Assay, a bias-controlled multiplex PCR, was used to amplify TCRbeta CDR3 regions from genomic DNA. The original pipeline was this. Within the assay, amplification of reference gene primers was used to estimate how many nucleated cells each sample contained. Sequence reads were collapsed and filtered to measure the absolute abundance of every unique TCRbeta CDR3 rearrangement. Productive Simpson clonality was computed per sample as the square root of Simpson's diversity index over productive rearrangements. The table was pulled from immuneACCESS by TCRdb, which kept in-frame rearrangements only. Such tables lose some clones; where checked, under half of the loss comes from unresolved V genes, and the rest has no known cause. D and trimming were read from the DNA, whereas the V and J calls and clone size are those reported in that table. The sample has fewer than 300,000 clones on record, about 85% of them singletons. The ten most abundant clones make up 0.85% to 1% of the sample.

Sequences were obtained from peripheral blood. The sequence is built from TRBV10-3 and TRBJ2-7; TRBD1 fits 7 bases in the junction. The TCR was taken from a human donor with COVID-19, enrolled during active disease. The donor label of this sample is uncertain. Here is the DNA: TGTGCCATCATTGCCCCAGACCGGGACAGAAACTACGAGCAGTACTTC. Translation gives CAIIAPDRDRNYEQYF.